One sample yielded the 29 T cell receptor beta chains listed below, sequenced in a study of cytomegalovirus exposure and HLA in healthy donors. Primers included in the PCR were 60 Vbeta and 13 Jbeta primers. The data were produced by immunoSEQ multiplex PCR, yet TCRdb's version contains in-frame clones alone and is incomplete. The table has roughly 200,000 clones, roughly 70% seen once. Sequencing was performed on PBMCs. All receptors derive from a woman in her thirties in good health and CMV-seronegative.

The chain couples TRBV7-2 to TRBJ2-5; D perhaps matches TRBD2 (5 bases). V was trimmed by 5 bases and J by 4 bases, leaving 11 bases between them. The CDR3 contains 13 residues. Per the germline V gene, CDR1 is SGHTA and CDR2 is FQGNSA. This CDR3 is CASSPAAAETQYF. Written as DNA, the CDR3 is TGTGCCAGCAGCCCAGCGGCAGCAGAGACCCAGTACTTC. The full variable domain, completed using reference TRBV7-2 and TRBJ2-5, is GAGVSQSPSNKVTEKGKDVELRCDPISGHTALYWYRQSLGQGLEFLIYFQGNSAPDKSGLPSDRFSAERTGGSVSTLTIQRTQQEDSAVYLCASSPAAAETQYFGPGTRLLVL.

This chain links TRBV5-1 with TRBJ2-3, with 9 bases fitting TRBD2. The CDR3 totals 18 residues. Losses at the gene ends were 0 bases for V and 0 bases for J; bases not matched to a gene: 8. Germline V gene sequence: CDR1 SGHRS, CDR2 YFSETQ. CDR3 residues: CASSLVLAGPLSTDTQYF. The DNA for the CDR3 is TGCGCCAGCAGCTTGGTACTAGCGGGCCCTCTAAGCACAGATACGCAGTATTTT.

V gene TRBV2 combines with J gene TRBJ1-6; TRBD1 aligns across 9 bases. Germline loops: CDR1 SNHLY, CDR2 FYNNEI. With 3 bases clipped from V and 7 bases from J, the junction kept 4 bases outside the gene matches. The CDR3 runs 15 residues. In nucleotides, the CDR3 is TGTGCCAGCAGTGAGCGGACAGGGGTCAATTCACCCCTCCACTTT. As protein: CASSERTGVNSPLHF.

This clone came up once. V is TRBV6-1 and J is TRBJ2-3; 8 nucleotides line up with TRBD1. Trimming at V came to 6 bases and at J to 4 bases, leaving 6 bases not matched to a gene. Germline V CDR1 and CDR2: MNHNS, SASEGT. The CDR3 extends over 14 amino acids. The CDR3 region is CASRDRAGADTQYF. CDR3 nucleotide sequence: TGTGCCAGCAGGGACAGGGCCGGGGCAGATACGCAGTATTTT.

This clone was detected once. The CDR3 region is CASSPPGTGAGLDTEAFF. CDR3 coding DNA: TGTGCCAGCTCCCCTCCCGGGACAGGCGCTGGATTGGACACTGAAGCTTTCTTT. The gene calls are TRBV18 and TRBJ1-1, with 8 bases fitting TRBD1. The CDR3 is 18 amino acids. After removal of 6 bases from V and 3 bases from J, the junction contained 18 bases not matched to a gene. The germline V gene encodes CDR1 KGHSH and CDR2 LQKENI.

This chain joins TRBV30 and TRBJ2-4; 15 bases line up with TRBD2. The CDR3 loop spans 18 amino acids. Germline trimming cut 5 bases from V and 1 base from J; bases unmatched to any gene: 9. Germline V gene sequence: CDR1 GTSNPN, CDR2 SVGIG (reference sequence). In nucleotides, the CDR3 is TGTGCCTGGGACACCGGGACTAGCGGGAGGAGGGCCAAAAACATTCAGTACTTC. This sequence encodes CAWDTGTSGRRAKNIQYF. The full variable domain, rest sourced from reference TRBV30 and TRBJ2-4, is SQTIHQWPATLVQPVGSPLSLECTVEGTSNPNLYWYRQAAGRGLQLLFYSVGIGQISSEVPQNLSASRPQDRQFILSSKKLLLSDSGFYLCAWDTGTSGRRAKNIQYFGAGTRLSVL.

The chain joins TRBV5-4 to TRBJ2-6, with 8 bases identical to TRBD1. V lost 4 bases, J lost 0 bases, and 9 bases stayed unmatched. CDR1 and CDR2 (germline): SGHNT, YYREEE (reference sequence). This CDR3 comprises 18 residues. In DNA form, the CDR3 reads TGTGCCAGCAGCCCTGACAGGGGCTCCCCCTCTGGGGCCAACGTCCTGACTTTC. Protein product: CASSPDRGSPSGANVLTF. Full variable domain (missing parts from reference TRBV5-4 and TRBJ2-6): ETGVTQSPTHLIKTRGQQVTLRCSSQSGHNTVSWYQQALGQGPQFIFQYYREEENGRGNFPPRFSGLQFPNYSSELNVNALELDDSALYLCASSPDRGSPSGANVLTFGAGSRLTVL.

This chain uses TRBV19 with TRBJ1-1, with TRBD1 as a possible D gene (6 bases). Germline values: CDR1 LNHDA, CDR2 SQIVND (reference sequence). The CDR3 runs to 15 residues. The V and J ends lost 3 bases and 6 bases respectively, with 17 bases between them. The CDR3 bases are TGTGCCAGTAGTATCATCGGCAGGGGAAGATCTGAAGCTTTCTTT. Translating gives CASSIIGRGRSEAFF.

The chain is built from TRBV7-2 and TRBJ2-3; D unclear. Trimming removed 1 base at V and 1 base at J, with 9 bases between. Germline values: CDR1 SGHTA, CDR2 FQGNSA. This CDR3 contains 15 residues. CDR3 coding DNA: TGTGCCAGCAGCTTAGTTGTAGCCCGCACAGATACGCAGTATTTT. This sequence encodes CASSLVVARTDTQYF.

The chain is built from TRBV6-6 and TRBJ1-3; a weak D match, TRBD1 (6 bases). Germline CDR1 is MNHNY and CDR2 is SVGAGI (reference sequence). This CDR3 region has 16 residues. V dropped 4 bases and J dropped 1 base, with 14 bases sitting between them. CDR3 sequence reads: CASSSGQLFSGNTIYF. CDR3 nucleotides: TGTGCCAGCAGTTCCGGACAGCTATTTTCTGGAAACACCATATATTTT.

V is TRBV5-4 and J is TRBJ2-1; 12 bases fit TRBD2. The germline CDR1 and CDR2 sequences are SGHNT and YYREEE (reference sequence). V lost 4 bases to trimming and J lost 10 bases; unmatched junction nucleotides: 6. This CDR3 has 14 residues. This CDR3 reads CASSAKGLAGEQFF. CDR3 nucleotide sequence: TGTGCCAGCAGCGCTAAAGGACTAGCGGGGGAGCAGTTCTTC.

In its sample, this clone was seen a few times. The chain has TRBV5-6 and TRBJ1-4; 7 bases fit TRBD1. Looked up from germline, CDR1 is SGHDT and CDR2 is YYEEEE. CDR3 length equals 15 residues. V trimming: 0 bases; J trimming: 1 base; junction bases outside the gene matches: 0. In DNA, the CDR3 is TGTGCCAGCAGCTTGGACAGGGGAACTAATGAAAAACTGTTTTTT. It is translated as CASSLDRGTNEKLFF.

This chain uses TRBV19 with TRBJ1-5; D possibly corresponds to TRBD1 (6 bases). CDR1 is LNHDA and CDR2 is SQIVND in the germline V gene (reference sequence). This CDR3 contains 15 residues. With 1 base removed from V and 8 bases from J, the gap between germline ends came to 15 bases. CDR3 in amino acids: CASSIGQAVSEPQHF. The CDR3 DNA reads TGTGCCAGTAGTATAGGACAGGCGGTATCTGAGCCCCAGCATTTT.

This clone was seen only once. The V call is TRBV5-4, the J call TRBJ1-1, with D unresolved. This CDR3 has 12 amino acids. CDR1 and CDR2 from the germline V gene are SGHNT and YYREEE (reference sequence). The V gene lost 0 bases and the J gene lost 7 bases, with 7 bases spanning the gap. CDR3 residues: CASSLGSREAFF. The CDR3, as DNA: TGTGCCAGCAGCTTGGGTAGCCGTGAAGCTTTCTTT.

This chain links TRBV11-2 with TRBJ1-2; the match to TRBD1 covers 11 bases. The trim removed 4 bases at V and 7 bases at J, leaving 8 bases unmatched. CDR1 is SGHAT and CDR2 is FQNNGV in the germline V gene. There are 15 residues in the CDR3. DNA of the CDR3: TGTGCCAGCAGCTCCACCGGGACAGGGGGGTTTGGCTACACCTTC. It yields the protein CASSSTGTGGFGYTF.

V is TRBV28 and J is TRBJ1-3; D not resolved. CDR3 length: 13 amino acids. Germline assignment: CDR1 MDHEN and CDR2 SYDVKM. Trimming shortened V by 7 bases and J by 2 bases, and 9 bases separated the two germline ends. The CDR3 coding sequence is TGTGCCAGCACCATAAGCCCTGGAAACACCATATATTTT. Translating it yields CASTISPGNTIYF.

The sample holds a few counts of this clone. CDR3 protein: CASSPSTGGNYEQYF. The CDR3 nucleotides are TGTGCCAGCTCACCATCGACAGGGGGCAACTACGAGCAGTACTTC. This sequence joins TRBV18 and TRBJ2-7, with TRBD1 matching 10 bases. CDR1 and CDR2 from the germline V gene are KGHSH and LQKENI. This CDR3 has 15 amino acids. V dropped 2 bases and J dropped 3; count of bases not matched to a gene: 4.

The chain uses TRBV5-1 and TRBJ2-7; D gene ambiguous. Germline V gene lookup returns CDR1 SGHRS and CDR2 YFSETQ. V shed 2 bases and J shed 3 bases, with 9 bases lying between them. The CDR3 loop spans 13 amino acids. Here the CDR3 DNA reads TGCGCCAGCAGCTTTAACAGAGTCTACGAGCAGTACTTC. It specifies CASSFNRVYEQYF. The whole variable domain, remainder taken from reference TRBV5-1 and TRBJ2-7, is KAGVTQTPRYLIKTRGQQVTLSCSPISGHRSVSWYQQTPGQGLQFLFEYFSETQRNKGNFPGRFSGRQFSNSRSEMNVSTLELGDSALYLCASSFNRVYEQYFGPGTRLTVT.

The chain is built from TRBV5-6 and TRBJ2-3; the D is unclear. Germline V CDR1 and CDR2: SGHDT, YYEEEE. V gave up 0 bases and J gave up 7 bases, with 18 bases separating them. The CDR3 extends over 16 amino acids. This CDR3 is CASSLVRAQARYTQYF. As DNA, the CDR3 is TGTGCCAGCAGCTTGGTCCGCGCGCAAGCCCGGTATACGCAGTATTTT.

This clone has just a few counts. This chain joins TRBV21-1 and TRBJ1-2; the table's D call of TRBD1 was not tested on the DNA. TRBV21-1 is described as a pseudogene. This CDR3 region has 14 residues. CDR3 DNA sequence: TGTGCCAGCAGCAAAGTCGTCAGGATCTATGGCTACACCTTC. It translates to CASSKVVRIYGYTF.

This clone occurred once. The rearrangement links TRBV18 to TRBJ1-3, with D tentatively TRBD1 (6 bases). V lost 5 bases and J lost 0, with 11 bases in between. The CDR3 runs 15 residues. Germline V CDR1 and CDR2: KGHSH, LQKENI. CDR3 in DNA: TGTGCCAGCTCAATGCAGGGGAACTCTGGAAACACCATATATTTT. It yields the protein CASSMQGNSGNTIYF.

This clone was seen just once. V gene TRBV6-1 combines with J gene TRBJ2-2; 7 nucleotides align to TRBD2. The CDR3 runs to 16 residues. CDR1 and CDR2 from the germline V gene are MNHNS and SASEGT. V lost 0 bases, J lost 6 bases, and 7 bases stayed unmatched. CDR3 protein: CASSEAGGRRSGELFF. The CDR3 DNA reads as TGTGCCAGCAGTGAAGCTGGCGGGAGACGGTCCGGGGAGCTGTTTTTT.

The chain employs TRBV28 and TRBJ1-2, with D possibly matching TRBD1 (5 bases). CDR3 length: 15 residues. Germline CDR1 reads MDHEN; CDR2 reads SYDVKM. V was clipped by 7 bases and J by 3 bases, with 18 bases between them. The CDR3 here is CASNNLGGPYYGYTF. In DNA form, the CDR3 reads TGTGCCAGCAACAACCTGGGGGGACCTTACTATGGCTACACCTTC.

The chain links TRBV29-1 to TRBJ2-6; no firm D call. Looked up from germline, CDR1 is SQVTM and CDR2 is ANQGSEA. CDR3 length equals 14 residues. V lost 1 base, J lost 0 bases, and 4 bases lay in between. The CDR3 sequence is CSVEGSSGANVLTF. CDR3 bases: TGCAGCGTTGAAGGGAGCTCTGGGGCCAACGTCCTGACTTTC. The full variable domain, with the rest looked up from reference TRBV29-1 and TRBJ2-6, is SAVISQKPSRDICQRGTSLTIQCQVDSQVTMMFWYRQQPGQSLTLIATANQGSEATYESGFVIDKFPISRPNLTFSTLTVSNMSPEDSSIYLCSVEGSSGANVLTFGAGSRLTVL.

The chain combines TRBV15 with TRBJ1-6; D remains ambiguous. The length of the CDR3 is 16 residues. CDR1 and CDR2 (germline): LNHNV, YYDKDF (reference sequence). Trimming took 4 bases from V and 0 from J, leaving 10 bases between them. CDR3 residues: CATSTTPSSYNSPLHF. DNA for the CDR3: TGTGCCACCAGCACCACCCCGAGCTCCTATAATTCACCCCTCCACTTT.

The CDR3 reads CASSPRTGGLAETQYF. The CDR3 nucleotides are TGTGCCAGCAGCCCACGGACAGGGGGTTTAGCAGAGACCCAGTACTTC. J is TRBJ2-5 and V is TRBV9, with 10 positions matching TRBD1. The germline CDR1 and CDR2 sequences are SGDLS and YYNGEE. Trimming at V came to 4 bases and at J to 4 bases, leaving 10 bases not matched to a gene. The CDR3 spans 16 residues.

The chain carries TRBV6-1 and TRBJ2-7; 8 nucleotides line up with TRBD2. Looked up from germline, CDR1 is MNHNS and CDR2 is SASEGT. With 6 bases clipped from V and 2 bases from J, the junction kept 15 bases outside the gene matches. This CDR3 has 17 residues. CDR3 DNA sequence: TGTGCCAGCAGAGAATACGACTGGGGCGGGAGGACCTACGAGCAGTACTTC. Amino acids: CASREYDWGGRTYEQYF.

J is TRBJ1-2 and V is TRBV6-5, with a weak D call TRBD1 (6 bases). V lost 5 bases, J lost 6 bases, and 13 bases lay in between. Germline lookup yields CDR1 MNHEY and CDR2 SVGAGI. The CDR3 totals 13 residues. This chain's CDR3 is CASSRTAKDGYTF. The DNA for the CDR3 is TGTGCCAGCAGTCGGACAGCCAAAGATGGCTACACCTTC.

CDR3 nucleotides: TGCGCCAGCAGCGTCACCGGTGACGGAGTCCACTTGAACACTGAAGCTTTCTTT. This codes for CASSVTGDGVHLNTEAFF. The V call is TRBV5-1, the J call TRBJ1-1; D is unresolved. The V and J ends lost 4 bases and 0 bases respectively, with 22 bases between them. CDR1 is SGHRS, CDR2 YFSETQ, per germline. The CDR3 sequence is 18 residues long.